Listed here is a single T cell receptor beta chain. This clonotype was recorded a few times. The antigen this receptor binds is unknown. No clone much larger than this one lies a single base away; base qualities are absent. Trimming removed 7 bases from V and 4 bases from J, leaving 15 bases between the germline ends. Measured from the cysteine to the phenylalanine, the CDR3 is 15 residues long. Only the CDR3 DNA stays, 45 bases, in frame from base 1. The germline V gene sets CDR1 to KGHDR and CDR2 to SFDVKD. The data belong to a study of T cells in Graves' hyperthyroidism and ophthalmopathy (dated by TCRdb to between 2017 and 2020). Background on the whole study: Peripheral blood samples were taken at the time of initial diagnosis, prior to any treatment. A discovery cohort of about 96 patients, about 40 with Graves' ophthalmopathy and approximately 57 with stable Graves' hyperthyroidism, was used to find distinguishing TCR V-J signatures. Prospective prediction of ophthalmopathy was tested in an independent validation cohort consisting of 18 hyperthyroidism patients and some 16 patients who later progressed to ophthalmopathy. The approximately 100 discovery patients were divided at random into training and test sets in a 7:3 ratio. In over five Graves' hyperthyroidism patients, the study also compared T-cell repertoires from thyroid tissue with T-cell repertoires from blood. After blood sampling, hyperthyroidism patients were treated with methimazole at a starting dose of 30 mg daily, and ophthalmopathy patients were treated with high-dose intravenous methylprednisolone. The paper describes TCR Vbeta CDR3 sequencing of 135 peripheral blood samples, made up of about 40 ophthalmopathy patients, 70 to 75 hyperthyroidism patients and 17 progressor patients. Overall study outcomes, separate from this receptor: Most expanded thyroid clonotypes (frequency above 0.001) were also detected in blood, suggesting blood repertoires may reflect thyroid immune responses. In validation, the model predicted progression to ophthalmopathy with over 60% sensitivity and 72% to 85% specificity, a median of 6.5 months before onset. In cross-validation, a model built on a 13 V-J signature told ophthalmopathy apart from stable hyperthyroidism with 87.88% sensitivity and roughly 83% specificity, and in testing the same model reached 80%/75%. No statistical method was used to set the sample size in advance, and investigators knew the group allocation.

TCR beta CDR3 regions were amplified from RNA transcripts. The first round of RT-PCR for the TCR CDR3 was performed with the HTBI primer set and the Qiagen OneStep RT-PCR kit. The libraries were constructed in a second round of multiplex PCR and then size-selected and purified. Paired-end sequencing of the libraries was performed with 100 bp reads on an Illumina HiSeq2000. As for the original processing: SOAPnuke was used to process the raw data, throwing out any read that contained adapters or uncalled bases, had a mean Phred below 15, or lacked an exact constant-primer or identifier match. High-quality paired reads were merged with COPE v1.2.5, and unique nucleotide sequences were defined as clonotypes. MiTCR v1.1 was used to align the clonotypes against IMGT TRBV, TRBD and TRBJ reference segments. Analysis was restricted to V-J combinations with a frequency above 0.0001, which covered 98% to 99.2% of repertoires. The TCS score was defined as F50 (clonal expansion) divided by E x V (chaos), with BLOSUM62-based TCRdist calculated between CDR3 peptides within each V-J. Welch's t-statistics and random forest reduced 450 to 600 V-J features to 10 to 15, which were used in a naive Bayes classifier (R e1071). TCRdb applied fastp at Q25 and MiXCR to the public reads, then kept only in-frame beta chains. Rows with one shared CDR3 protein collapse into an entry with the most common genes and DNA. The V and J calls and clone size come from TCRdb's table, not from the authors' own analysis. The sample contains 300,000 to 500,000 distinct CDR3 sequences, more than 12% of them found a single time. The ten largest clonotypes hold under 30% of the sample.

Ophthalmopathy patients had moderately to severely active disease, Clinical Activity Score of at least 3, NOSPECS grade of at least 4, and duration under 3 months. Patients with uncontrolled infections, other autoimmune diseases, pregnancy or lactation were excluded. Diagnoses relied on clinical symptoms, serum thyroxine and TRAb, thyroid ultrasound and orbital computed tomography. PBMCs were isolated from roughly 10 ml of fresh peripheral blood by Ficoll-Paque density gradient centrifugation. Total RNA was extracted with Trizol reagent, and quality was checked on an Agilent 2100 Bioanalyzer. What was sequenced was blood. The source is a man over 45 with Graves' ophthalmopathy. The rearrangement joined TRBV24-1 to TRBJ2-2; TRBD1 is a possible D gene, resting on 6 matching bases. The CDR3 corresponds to CATSDGQTLTGELFF. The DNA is TGTGCCACCAGCGATGGACAGACGCTCACCGGGGAGCTGTTTTTT.